The rows below give T cell receptor beta chains drawn from one sample of a study of identical twins. TCRdb itself ran the 5' RACE reads through MiXCR, one entry per CDR3 protein. The table records around 690,000 distinct CDR3 sequences, approximately 21% of them present only once. These data were also filed under a second study, of T cells expressing NK-cell markers.

Sample: PBMCs. The receptors shown here come from a woman aged 18-30 years in good health. Each CDR3 is given with its conserved first and last residue. D genes are given only for firm matches. The size field is filled for only some rows; it gives once, few, many or a size class.

v_gene,j_gene,d_gene,abundance,CDR3aa,CDR3nt
TRBV6-2/TRBV6-3,TRBJ2-6,.,few,CASLSGGGANVLTF,TGTGCCAGCTTAAGTGGTGGAGGGGCCAACGTCCTGACTTTC
TRBV27,TRBJ2-1,.,few,CATPREQFF,TGTGCCACCCCCCGGGAGCAGTTCTTC
TRBV9,TRBJ1-5,TRBD1,.,CASSVGTDRGQPQHF,TGTGCCAGCAGCGTAGGAACCGACAGGGGACAGCCCCAGCATTTT
TRBV9,TRBJ2-7,.,.,CASSVEAQSYEQYF,TGTGCCAGCAGCGTAGAGGCACAGAGCTACGAGCAGTACTTC
TRBV5-6,TRBJ2-3,.,few,CASSLGPWTQYF,TGTGCCAGCAGCCTGGGGCCCTGGACGCAGTATTTT
TRBV7-9,TRBJ1-6,TRBD1,.,CASSSQGQRSPLHF,TGTGCCAGCAGCTCCCAGGGACAGCGCTCACCCCTCCACTTT
TRBV12-3/TRBV12-4,TRBJ2-3,.,medium-sized,CASTLGEDTQYF,TGTGCCAGCACCCTTGGCGAGGATACGCAGTATTTT
TRBV4-1,TRBJ2-3,TRBD2,.,CASSQDLTSGYTDTQYF,TGCGCCAGCAGCCAAGACCTCACTAGCGGATACACAGATACGCAGTATTTT
TRBV6-2/TRBV6-3,TRBJ2-2,.,.,CASRGITHTGELFF,TGTGCCAGCAGAGGGATTACTCACACCGGGGAGCTGTTTTTT
TRBV15,TRBJ2-7,TRBD1,.,CATSRVGQGGEQYF,TGTGCCACCAGCAGAGTGGGACAGGGTGGCGAGCAGTACTTC
TRBV7-8,TRBJ1-1,.,.,CASSLGTPLGTEAFF,TGTGCCAGCAGCTTAGGCACACCCCTAGGCACTGAAGCTTTCTTT
TRBV24-1,TRBJ1-1,.,once,CATSEMRGCRTEAFF,TGTGCCACCAGTGAGATGAGAGGGTGTCGGACTGAAGCTTTCTTT
TRBV12-3/TRBV12-4,TRBJ2-7,.,.,CASRPSGSYEQYF,TGTGCCAGCCGTCCCTCCGGTAGCTACGAGCAGTACTTC
TRBV7-6,TRBJ2-7,.,.,CASSPTHTRNSYEQYF,TGTGCCAGCAGTCCGACTCACACTAGAAACTCCTACGAGCAGTACTTC
TRBV6-1,TRBJ2-3,TRBD2,.,CASSPLRLAGGQGDTQYF,TGTGCCAGCAGTCCCCTTAGACTAGCGGGGGGGCAAGGAGATACGCAGTATTTT
TRBV6-2/TRBV6-3,TRBJ2-1,.,.,CASTRWDSGPYNEQFF,TGTGCCAGCACCCGTTGGGACTCCGGTCCCTACAATGAGCAGTTCTTC
TRBV7-9,TRBJ2-5,TRBD2,.,CASSFLAGGTETQYF,TGTGCCAGCAGCTTTTTAGCGGGAGGGACGGAGACCCAGTACTTC